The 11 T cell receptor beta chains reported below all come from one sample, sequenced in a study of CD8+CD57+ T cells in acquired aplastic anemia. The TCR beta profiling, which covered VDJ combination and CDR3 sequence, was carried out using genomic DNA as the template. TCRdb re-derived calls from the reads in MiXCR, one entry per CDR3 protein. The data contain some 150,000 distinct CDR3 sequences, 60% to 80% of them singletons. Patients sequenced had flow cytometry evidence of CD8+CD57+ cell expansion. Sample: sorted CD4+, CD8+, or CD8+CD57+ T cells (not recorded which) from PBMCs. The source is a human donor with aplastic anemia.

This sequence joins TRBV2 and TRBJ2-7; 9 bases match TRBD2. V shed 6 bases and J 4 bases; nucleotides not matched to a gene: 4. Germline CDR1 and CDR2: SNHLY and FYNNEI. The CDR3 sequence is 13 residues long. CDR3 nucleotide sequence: TGTGCCAGCAGGACTAGCGGCGTTTACGAGCAGTACTTC. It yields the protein CASRTSGVYEQYF.

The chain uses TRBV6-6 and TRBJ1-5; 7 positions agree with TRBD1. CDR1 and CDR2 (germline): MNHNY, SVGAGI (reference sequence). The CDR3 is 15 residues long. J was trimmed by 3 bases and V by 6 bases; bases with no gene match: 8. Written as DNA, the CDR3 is TGTGCCAGCAGGGCACCTCAGGGGGACAATCAGCCCCAGCATTTT. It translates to CASRAPQGDNQPQHF.

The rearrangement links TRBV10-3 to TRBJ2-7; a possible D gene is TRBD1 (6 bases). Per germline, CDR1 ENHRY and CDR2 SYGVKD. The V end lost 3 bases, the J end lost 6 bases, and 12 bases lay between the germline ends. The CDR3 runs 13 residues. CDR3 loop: CAISDRGSVEQYF. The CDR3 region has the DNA TGTGCCATCAGTGACAGGGGCAGCGTCGAGCAGTACTTC.

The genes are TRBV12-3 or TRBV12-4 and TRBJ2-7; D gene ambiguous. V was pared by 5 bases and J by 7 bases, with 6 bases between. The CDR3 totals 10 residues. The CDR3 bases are TGTGCCAGCAGTACCCCAGAGCAGTACTTC. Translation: CASSTPEQYF.

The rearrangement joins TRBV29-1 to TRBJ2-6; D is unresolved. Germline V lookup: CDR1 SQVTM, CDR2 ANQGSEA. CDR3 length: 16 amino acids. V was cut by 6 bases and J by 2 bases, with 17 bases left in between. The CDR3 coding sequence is TGCAGCGTGCAAGAAAAGGCCAAGGCTGGGGCCAACGTCCTGACTTTC. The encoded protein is CSVQEKAKAGANVLTF.

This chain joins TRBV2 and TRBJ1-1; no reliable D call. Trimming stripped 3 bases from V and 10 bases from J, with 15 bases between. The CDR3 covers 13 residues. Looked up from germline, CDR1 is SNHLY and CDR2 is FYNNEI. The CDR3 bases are TGTGCCAGCAGTGACTATCTATCGAAGGGAGCTTTCTTT. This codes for CASSDYLSKGAFF.

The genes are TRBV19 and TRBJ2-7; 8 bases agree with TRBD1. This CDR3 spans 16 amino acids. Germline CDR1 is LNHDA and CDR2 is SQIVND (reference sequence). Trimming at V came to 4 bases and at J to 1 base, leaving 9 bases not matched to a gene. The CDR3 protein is CASSNPETGESYEQYV. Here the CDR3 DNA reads TGTGCCAGTAGTAACCCCGAGACAGGGGAATCCTACGAGCAGTACGTC.

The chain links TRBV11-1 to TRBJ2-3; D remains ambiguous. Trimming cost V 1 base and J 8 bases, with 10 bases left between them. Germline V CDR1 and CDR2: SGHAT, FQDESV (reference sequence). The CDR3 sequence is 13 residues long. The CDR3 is CASSLEIVATQYF. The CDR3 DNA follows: TGTGCCAGCAGCTTAGAGATAGTGGCTACGCAGTATTTT. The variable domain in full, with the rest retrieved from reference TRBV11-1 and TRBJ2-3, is EAEVAQSPRYKITEKSQAVAFWCDPISGHATLYWYRQILGQGPELLVQFQDESVVDDSQLPKDRFSAERLKGVDSTLKIQPAELGDSAMYLCASSLEIVATQYFGPGTRLTVL.

The CDR3 bases are TGTGCCAGCAGGAGGACCAACGTTGTCTACGAGCAGTACTTC. Translated, it gives CASRRTNVVYEQYF. V is TRBV7-9 and J is TRBJ2-7; no firm D call. This CDR3 contains 14 residues. Trimming took off 6 bases at V and 3 bases at J, with 15 bases between the two ends. The germline CDR1 and CDR2 sequences are SEHNR and FQNEAQ (reference sequence).

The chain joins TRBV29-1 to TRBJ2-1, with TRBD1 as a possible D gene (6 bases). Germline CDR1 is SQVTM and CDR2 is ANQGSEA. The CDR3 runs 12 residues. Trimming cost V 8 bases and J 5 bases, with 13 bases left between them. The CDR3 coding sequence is TGCAGCTCCAGGGGCGACAACAATGAGCAGTTCTTC. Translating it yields CSSRGDNNEQFF.

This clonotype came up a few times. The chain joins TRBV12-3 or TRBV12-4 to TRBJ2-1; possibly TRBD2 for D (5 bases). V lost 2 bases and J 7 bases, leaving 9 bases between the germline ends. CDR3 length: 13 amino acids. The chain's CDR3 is CASSLYSANEQFF. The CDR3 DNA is TGTGCCAGCAGTTTATATAGCGCGAATGAGCAGTTCTTC.